This TCR beta chain came from a study of T cells expressing NK-cell markers. TCRdb reprocessed the 5' RACE reads and stores each CDR3 protein as one record, lacking DNA. Its listing shows under 600,000 distinct CDR3 sequences. The germline CDR1 and CDR2 sequences are ENHRY and SYGVKD. The CDR3 totals 14 residues. The chain links TRBV10-3 to TRBJ1-2; TCRdb returns TRBD1, unconfirmable since there is no DNA. The sample taken for sequencing was blood T cells: a sorted CD56 or NKG2C T cell subset, CD4+ or CD8+ T cells, or bulk PBMC T cells (not recorded which). This clonotype originated in a woman aged 50 to 60 in good health. The CDR3 protein is CAISEAGAAHAYTF.